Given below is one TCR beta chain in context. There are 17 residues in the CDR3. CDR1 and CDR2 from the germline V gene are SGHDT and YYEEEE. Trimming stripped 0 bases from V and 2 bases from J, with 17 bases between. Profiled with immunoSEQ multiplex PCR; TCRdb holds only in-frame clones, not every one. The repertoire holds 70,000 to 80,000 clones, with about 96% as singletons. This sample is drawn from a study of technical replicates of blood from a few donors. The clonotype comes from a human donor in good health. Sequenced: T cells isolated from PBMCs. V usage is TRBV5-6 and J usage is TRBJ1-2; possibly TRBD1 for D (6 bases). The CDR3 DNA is TGTGCCAGCAGCTTGGGGGGGGGCGGCCTGATGAACTATGGCTACACCTTC. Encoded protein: CASSLGGGGLMNYGYTF.